This TCR beta chain was recorded in a study of T cell changes during pregnancy in multiple sclerosis. Sequenced by immunoSEQ multiplex PCR; TCRdb stores in-frame clones only, minus some. This sample has 85,000 to 100,000 clones, with under 95% found just once. The CDR3 consists of 13 residues. With V trimmed by 8 bases and J by 4 bases, 4 bases remained unmatched. In germline, CDR1 is MNHEY, CDR2 SVGAGI. This sequence was found in a female donor with multiple sclerosis, enrolled in a pregnancy study. The sample was peripheral blood, taken in the first trimester of pregnancy. The J gene is TRBJ2-7, the V gene TRBV6-5; 11 bases are a match to TRBD2. The CDR3 bases are TGTGCCAGCGCATTAGCGGGAGGGTACGAGCAGTACTTC. It translates to CASALAGGYEQYF.